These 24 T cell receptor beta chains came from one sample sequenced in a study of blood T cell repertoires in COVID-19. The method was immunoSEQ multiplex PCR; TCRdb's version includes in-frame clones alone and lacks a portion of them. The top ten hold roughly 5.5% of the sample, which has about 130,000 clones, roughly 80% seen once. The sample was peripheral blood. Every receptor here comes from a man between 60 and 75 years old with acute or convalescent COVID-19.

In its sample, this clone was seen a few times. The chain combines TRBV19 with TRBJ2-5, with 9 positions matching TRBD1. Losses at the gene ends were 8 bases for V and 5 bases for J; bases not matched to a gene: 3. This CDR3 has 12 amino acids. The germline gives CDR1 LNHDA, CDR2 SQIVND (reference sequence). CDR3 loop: CASGDREETQYF. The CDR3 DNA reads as TGTGCCAGTGGGGACAGGGAGGAGACCCAGTACTTC.

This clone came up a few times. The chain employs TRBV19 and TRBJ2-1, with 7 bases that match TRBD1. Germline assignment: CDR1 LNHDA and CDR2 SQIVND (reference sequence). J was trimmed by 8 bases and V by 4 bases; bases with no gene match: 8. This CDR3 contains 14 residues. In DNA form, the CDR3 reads TGTGCCAGTAGTACCACCACAGGGGTACATGAGCAGTTCTTC. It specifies CASSTTTGVHEQFF.

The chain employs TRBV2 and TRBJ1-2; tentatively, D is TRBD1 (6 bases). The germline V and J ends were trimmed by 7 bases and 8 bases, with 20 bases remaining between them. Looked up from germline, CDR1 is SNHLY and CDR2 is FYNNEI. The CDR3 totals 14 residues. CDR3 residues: CASISRGFTKGYTF. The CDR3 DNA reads TGTGCCAGCATTAGCAGGGGTTTTACAAAGGGCTACACCTTC.

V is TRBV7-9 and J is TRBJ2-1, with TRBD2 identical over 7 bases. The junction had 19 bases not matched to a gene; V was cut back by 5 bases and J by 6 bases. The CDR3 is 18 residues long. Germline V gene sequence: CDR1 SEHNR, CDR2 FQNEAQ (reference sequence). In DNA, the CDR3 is TGTGCCAGCAGCCCCGCGGGTTGGCGCGGGAGCCGACCCAATGAGCAGTTCTTC. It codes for CASSPAGWRGSRPNEQFF.

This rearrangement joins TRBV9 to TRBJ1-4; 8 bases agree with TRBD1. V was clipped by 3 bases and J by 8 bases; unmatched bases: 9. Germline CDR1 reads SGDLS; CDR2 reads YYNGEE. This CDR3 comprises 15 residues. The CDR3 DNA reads TGTGCCAGCAGCGCGAAGACAGGGGCGCGGGAAAAACTGTTTTTT. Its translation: CASSAKTGAREKLFF.

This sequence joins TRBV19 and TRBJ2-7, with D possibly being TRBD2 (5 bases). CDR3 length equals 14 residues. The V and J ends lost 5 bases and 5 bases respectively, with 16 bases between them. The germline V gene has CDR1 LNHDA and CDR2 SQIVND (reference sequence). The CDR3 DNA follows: TGTGCCAGTAGTCCCCTAACAGCGGTTAACGAGCAGTACTTC. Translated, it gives CASSPLTAVNEQYF. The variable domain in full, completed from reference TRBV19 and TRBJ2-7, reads DGGITQSPKYLFRKEGQNVTLSCEQNLNHDAMYWYRQDPGQGLRLIYYSQIVNDFQKGDIAEGYSVSREKKESFPLTVTSAQKNPTAFYLCASSPLTAVNEQYFGPGTRLTVT.

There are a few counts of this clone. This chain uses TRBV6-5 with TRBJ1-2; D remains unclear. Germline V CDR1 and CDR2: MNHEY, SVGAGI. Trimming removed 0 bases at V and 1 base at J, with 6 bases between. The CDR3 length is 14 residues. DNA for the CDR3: TGTGCCAGCAGTTACTCGAAGCTTAACTATGGCTACACCTTC. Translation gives CASSYSKLNYGYTF.

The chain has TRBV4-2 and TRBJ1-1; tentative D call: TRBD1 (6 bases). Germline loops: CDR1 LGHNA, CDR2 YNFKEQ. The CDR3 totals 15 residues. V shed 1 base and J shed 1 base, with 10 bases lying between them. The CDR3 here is CASSQVDRQNTEAFF. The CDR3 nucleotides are TGTGCCAGCAGCCAAGTGGACAGACAGAACACTGAAGCTTTCTTT.

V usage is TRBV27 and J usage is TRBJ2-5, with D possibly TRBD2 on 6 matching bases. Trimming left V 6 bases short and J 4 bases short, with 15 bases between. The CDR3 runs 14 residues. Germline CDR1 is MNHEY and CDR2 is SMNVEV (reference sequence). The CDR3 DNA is TGTGCCAGCAGGCCTAATCTGGGGGGAGAGACCCAGTACTTC. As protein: CASRPNLGGETQYF.

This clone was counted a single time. DNA of the CDR3: TGTGCCAGCAGTCCGAGGGACAGGATAAGCTATGGCTACACCTTC. Protein: CASSPRDRISYGYTF. The gene calls are TRBV3-1 (or the pseudogene TRBV3-2) and TRBJ1-2, with TRBD1 matching 8 bases. This CDR3 is 15 amino acids long. Germline values: CDR1 LGHDT, CDR2 YNNKEL (reference sequence). V lost 6 bases to trimming and J lost 4 bases; unmatched junction nucleotides: 10.

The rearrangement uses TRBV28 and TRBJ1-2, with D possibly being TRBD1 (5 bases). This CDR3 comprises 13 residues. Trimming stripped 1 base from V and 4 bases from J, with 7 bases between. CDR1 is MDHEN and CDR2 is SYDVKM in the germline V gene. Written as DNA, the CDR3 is TGTGCCAGCAGTTTATCAGGGTCCTATGGCTACACCTTC. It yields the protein CASSLSGSYGYTF.

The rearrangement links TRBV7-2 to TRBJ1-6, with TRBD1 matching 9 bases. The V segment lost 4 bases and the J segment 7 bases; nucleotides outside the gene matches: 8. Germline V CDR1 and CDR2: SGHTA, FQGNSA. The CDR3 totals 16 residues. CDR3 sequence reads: CASSSTGTGYNSPLHF. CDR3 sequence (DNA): TGTGCCAGCAGCTCGACCGGGACAGGGTACAATTCACCCCTCCACTTT.

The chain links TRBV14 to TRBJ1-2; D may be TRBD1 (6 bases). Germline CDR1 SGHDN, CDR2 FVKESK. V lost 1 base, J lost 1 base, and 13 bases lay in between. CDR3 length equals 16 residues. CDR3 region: CASSQAGGRRNYGYTF. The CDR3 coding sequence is TGTGCCAGCAGCCAAGCTGGGGGCCGGCGTAACTATGGCTACACCTTC.

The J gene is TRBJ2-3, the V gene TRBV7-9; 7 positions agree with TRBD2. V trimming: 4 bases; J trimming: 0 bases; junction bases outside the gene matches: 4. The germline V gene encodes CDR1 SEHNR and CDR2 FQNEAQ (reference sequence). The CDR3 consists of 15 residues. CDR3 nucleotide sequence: TGTGCCAGCAGCTCGAAGCGGGGTAGCACAGATACGCAGTATTTT. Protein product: CASSSKRGSTDTQYF.

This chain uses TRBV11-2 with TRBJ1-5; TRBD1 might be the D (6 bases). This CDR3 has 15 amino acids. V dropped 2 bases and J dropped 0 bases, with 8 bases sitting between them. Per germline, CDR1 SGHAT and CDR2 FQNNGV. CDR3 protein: CASSLRGASNQPQHF. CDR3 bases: TGTGCCAGCAGCTTACGGGGGGCTAGCAATCAGCCCCAGCATTTT.

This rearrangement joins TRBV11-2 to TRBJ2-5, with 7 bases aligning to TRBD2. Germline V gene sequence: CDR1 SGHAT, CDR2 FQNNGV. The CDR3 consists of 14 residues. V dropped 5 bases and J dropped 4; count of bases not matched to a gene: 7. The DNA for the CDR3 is TGTGCCAGCAGCCCAGGGAGGGGTATAGAGACCCAGTACTTC. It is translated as CASSPGRGIETQYF.

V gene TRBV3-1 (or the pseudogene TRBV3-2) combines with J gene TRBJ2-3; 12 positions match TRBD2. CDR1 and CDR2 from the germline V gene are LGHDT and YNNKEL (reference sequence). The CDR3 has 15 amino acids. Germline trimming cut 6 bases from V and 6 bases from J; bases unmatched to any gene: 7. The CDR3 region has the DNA TGTGCCAGCAGTTGGACTAGCGGGGTCAGGGATACGCAGTATTTT. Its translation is CASSWTSGVRDTQYF.

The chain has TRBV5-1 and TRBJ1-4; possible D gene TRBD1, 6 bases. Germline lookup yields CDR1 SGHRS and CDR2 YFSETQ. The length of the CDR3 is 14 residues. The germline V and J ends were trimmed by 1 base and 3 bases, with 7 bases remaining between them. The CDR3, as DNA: TGCGCCAGCAGCTTGTCAGGGGCTAATGAAAAACTGTTTTTT. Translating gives CASSLSGANEKLFF.

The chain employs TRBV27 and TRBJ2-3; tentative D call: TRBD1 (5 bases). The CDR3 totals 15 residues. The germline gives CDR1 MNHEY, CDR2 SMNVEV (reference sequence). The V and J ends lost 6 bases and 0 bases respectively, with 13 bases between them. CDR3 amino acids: CASRIYRSSTDTQYF. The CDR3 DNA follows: TGTGCCAGCAGGATATACAGGAGTAGCACAGATACGCAGTATTTT.

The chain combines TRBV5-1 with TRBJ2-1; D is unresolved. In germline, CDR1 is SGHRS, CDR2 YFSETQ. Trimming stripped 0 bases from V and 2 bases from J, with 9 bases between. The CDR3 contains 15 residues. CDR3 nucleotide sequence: TGCGCCAGCAGCTTGGCCGGGTCGACCTACAATGAGCAGTTCTTC. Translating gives CASSLAGSTYNEQFF.

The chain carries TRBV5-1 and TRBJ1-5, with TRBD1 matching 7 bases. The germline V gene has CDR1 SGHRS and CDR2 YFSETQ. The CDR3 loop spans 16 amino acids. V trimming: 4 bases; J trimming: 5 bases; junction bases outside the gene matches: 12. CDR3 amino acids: CASSVNPGTAYQPQHF. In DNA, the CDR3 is TGCGCCAGCAGCGTAAATCCCGGGACAGCTTATCAGCCCCAGCATTTT.

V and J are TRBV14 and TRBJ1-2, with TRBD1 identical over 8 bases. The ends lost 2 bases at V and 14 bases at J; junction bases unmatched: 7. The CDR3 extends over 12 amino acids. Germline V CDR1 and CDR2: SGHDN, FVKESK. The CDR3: CASSQRRTGITF. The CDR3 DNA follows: TGTGCCAGCAGCCAAAGAAGGACAGGGATAACCTTC.

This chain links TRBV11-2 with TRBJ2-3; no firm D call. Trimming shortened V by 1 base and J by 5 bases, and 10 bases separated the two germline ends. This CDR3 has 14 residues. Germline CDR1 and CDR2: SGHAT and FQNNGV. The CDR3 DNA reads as TGTGCCAGCAGCTTAGGCCCGTCGGTAGATACGCAGTATTTT. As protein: CASSLGPSVDTQYF.

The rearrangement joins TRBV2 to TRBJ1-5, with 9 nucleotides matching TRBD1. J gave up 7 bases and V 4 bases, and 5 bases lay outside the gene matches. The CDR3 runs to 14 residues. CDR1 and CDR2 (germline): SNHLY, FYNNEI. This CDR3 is CASSGQQGAQPQHF. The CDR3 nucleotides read TGTGCCAGCAGTGGACAACAGGGGGCACAGCCCCAGCATTTT.